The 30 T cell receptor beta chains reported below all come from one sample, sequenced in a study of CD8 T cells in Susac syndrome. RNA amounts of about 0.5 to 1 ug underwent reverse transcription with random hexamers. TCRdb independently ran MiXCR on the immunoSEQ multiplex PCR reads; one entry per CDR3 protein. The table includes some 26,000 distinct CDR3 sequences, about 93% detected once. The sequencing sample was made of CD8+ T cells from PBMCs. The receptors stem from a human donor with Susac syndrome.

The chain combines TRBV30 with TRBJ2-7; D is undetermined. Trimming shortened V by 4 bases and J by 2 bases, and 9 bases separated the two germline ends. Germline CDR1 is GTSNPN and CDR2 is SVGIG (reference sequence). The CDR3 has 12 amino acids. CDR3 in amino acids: CAWKDLTYEQYF. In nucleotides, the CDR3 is TGTGCCTGGAAAGACCTAACCTACGAGCAGTACTTC.

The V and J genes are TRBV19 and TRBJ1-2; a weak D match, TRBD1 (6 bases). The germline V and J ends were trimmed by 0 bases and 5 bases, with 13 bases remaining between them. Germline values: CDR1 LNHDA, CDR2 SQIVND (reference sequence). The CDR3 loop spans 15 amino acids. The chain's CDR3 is CASSIDPDRRYGYTF. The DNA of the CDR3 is TGTGCCAGTAGTATAGATCCCGACAGGAGGTATGGCTACACCTTC.

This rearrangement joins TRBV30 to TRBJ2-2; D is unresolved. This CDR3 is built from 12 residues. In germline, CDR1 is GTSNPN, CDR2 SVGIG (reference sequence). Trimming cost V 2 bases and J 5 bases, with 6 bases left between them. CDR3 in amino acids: CAWSWWTGELFF. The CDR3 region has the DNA TGTGCCTGGAGTTGGTGGACCGGGGAGCTGTTTTTT.

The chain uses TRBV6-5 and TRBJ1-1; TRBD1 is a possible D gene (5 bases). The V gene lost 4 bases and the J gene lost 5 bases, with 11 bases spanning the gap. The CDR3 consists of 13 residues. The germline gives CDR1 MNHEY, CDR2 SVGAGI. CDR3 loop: CASSSAGRTEAFF. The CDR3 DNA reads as TGTGCCAGCAGTTCCGCAGGGAGAACTGAAGCTTTCTTT.

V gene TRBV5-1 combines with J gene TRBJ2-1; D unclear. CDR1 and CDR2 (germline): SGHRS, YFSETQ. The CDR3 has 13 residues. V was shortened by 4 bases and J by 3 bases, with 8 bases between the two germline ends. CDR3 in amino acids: CASSPLFYNEQFF. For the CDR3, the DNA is TGCGCCAGCAGCCCCCTTTTCTACAATGAGCAGTTCTTC.

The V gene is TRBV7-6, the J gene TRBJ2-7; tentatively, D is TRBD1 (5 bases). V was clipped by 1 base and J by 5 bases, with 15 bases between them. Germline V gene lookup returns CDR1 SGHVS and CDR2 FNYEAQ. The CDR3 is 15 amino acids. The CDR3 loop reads CASSLVDRPSDEQYF. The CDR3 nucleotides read TGTGCCAGCAGCTTAGTCGACAGACCATCGGACGAGCAGTACTTC.

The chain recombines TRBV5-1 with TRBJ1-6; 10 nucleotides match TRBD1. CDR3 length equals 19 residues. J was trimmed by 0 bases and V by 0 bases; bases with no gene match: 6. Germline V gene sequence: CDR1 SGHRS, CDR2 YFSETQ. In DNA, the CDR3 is TGCGCCAGCAGCTTGGAACCGACAGGGGGCACCTCCTATAATTCACCCCTCCACTTT. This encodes CASSLEPTGGTSYNSPLHF.

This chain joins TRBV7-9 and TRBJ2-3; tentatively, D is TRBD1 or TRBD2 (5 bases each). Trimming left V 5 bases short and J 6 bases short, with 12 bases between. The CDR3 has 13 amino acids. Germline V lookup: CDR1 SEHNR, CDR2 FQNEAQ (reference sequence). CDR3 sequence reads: CASSPGPVDTQYF. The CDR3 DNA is TGTGCCAGCAGCCCGGGGCCAGTGGATACGCAGTATTTT.

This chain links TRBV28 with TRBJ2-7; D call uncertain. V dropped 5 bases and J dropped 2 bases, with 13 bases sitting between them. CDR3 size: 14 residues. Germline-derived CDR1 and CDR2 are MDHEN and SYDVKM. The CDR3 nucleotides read TGTGCCAGCAGTGTACAGCAGACTGCCTACGAGCAGTACTTC. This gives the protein CASSVQQTAYEQYF.

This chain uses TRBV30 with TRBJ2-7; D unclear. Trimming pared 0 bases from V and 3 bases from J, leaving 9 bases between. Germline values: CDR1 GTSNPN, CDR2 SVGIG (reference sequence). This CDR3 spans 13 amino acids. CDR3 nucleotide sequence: TGTGCCTGGAGTGTTGTCAGTAACTACGAGCAGTACTTC. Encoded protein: CAWSVVSNYEQYF.

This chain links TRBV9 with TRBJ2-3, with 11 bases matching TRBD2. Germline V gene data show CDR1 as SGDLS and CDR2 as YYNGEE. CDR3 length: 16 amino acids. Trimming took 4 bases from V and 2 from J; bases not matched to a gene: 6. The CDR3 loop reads CASSSMTSGVTDTQYF. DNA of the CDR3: TGTGCCAGCAGCTCTATGACTAGCGGGGTCACAGATACGCAGTATTTT.

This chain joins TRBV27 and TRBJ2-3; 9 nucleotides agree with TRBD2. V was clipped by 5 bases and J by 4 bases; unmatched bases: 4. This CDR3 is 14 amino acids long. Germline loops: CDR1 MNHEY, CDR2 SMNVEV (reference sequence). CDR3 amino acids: CASSIRLAADTQYF. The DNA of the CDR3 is TGTGCCAGCAGTATACGACTAGCGGCAGATACGCAGTATTTT.

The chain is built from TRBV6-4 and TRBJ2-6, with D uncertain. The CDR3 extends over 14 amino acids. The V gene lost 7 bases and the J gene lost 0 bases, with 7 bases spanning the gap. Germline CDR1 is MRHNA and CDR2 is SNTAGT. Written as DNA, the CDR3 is TGTGCCAGCATACCCTACTCTGGGGCCAACGTCCTGACTTTC. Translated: CASIPYSGANVLTF.

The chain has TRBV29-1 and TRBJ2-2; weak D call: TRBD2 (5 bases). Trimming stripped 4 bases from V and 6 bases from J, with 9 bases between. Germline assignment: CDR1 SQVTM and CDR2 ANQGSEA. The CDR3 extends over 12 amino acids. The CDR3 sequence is CSVVTGAGELFF. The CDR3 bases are TGCAGCGTTGTAACCGGGGCCGGGGAGCTGTTTTTT.

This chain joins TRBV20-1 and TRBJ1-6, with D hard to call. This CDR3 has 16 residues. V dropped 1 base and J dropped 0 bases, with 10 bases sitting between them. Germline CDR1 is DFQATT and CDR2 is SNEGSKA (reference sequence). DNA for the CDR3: TGCAGTGCTAGAGGGGAGAGTATCTCCTATAATTCACCCCTCCACTTT. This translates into CSARGESISYNSPLHF.

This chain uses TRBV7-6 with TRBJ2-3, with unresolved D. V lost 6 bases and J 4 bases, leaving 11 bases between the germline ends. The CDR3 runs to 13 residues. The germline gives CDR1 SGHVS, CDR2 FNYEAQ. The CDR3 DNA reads TGTGCCAGCAGTGCCGTGGTGCCAGATACGCAGTATTTT. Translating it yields CASSAVVPDTQYF. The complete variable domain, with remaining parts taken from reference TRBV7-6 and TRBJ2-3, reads GAGVSQSPRYKVTKRGQDVALRCDPISGHVSLYWYRQALGQGPEFLTYFNYEAQQDKSGLPNDRFSAERPEGSISTLTIQRTEQRDSAMYRCASSAVVPDTQYFGPGTRLTVL.

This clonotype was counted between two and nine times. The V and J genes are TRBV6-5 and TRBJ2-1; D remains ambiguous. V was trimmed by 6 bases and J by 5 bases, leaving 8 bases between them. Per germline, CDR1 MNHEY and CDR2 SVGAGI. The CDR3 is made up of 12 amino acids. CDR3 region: CASSLTNNEQFF. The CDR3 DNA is TGTGCCAGCAGCCTTACTAACAATGAGCAGTTCTTC.

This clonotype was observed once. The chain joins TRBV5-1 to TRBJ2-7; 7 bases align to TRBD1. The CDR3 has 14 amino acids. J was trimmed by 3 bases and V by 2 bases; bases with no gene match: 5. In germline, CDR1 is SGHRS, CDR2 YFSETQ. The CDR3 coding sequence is TGCGCCAGCAGCTTCTCGACAGGGAACTACGAGCAGTACTTC. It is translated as CASSFSTGNYEQYF.

The CDR3 loop reads CASSSILPGNWNQPQHF. The CDR3 DNA follows: TGTGCCAGCAGCTCCATCCTCCCGGGTAATTGGAATCAGCCCCAGCATTTT. The chain recombines TRBV6-2 or TRBV6-3 with TRBJ1-5; D is undetermined. CDR3 length: 17 amino acids. Germline assignment: CDR1 MNHEY and CDR2 SVGEGT. The V end lost 6 bases, the J end lost 4 bases, and 22 bases lay between the germline ends.

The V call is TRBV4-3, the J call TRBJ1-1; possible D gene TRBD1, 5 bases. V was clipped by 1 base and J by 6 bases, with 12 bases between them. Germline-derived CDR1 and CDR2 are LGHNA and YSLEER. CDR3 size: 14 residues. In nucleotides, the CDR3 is TGCGCCAGCAGCCAAGGTAAAGGGGACGCTGAAGCTTTCTTT. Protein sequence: CASSQGKGDAEAFF.

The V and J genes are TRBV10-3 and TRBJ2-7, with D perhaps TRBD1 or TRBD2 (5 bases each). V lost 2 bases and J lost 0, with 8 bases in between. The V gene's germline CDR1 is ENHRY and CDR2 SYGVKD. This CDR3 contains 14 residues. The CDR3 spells CAISEGTVSYEQYF. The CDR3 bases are TGTGCCATCAGTGAGGGGACGGTCTCCTACGAGCAGTACTTC.

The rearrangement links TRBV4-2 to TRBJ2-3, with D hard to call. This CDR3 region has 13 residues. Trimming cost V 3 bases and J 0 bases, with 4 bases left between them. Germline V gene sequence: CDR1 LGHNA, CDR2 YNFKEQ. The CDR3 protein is CASSHSSTDTQYF. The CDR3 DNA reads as TGTGCCAGCAGCCACTCTAGCACAGATACGCAGTATTTT.

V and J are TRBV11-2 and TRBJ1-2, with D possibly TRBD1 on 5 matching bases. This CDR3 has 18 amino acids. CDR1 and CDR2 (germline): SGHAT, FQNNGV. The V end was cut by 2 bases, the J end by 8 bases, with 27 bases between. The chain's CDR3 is CASSLYLSLGTPADGYTF. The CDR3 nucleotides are TGTGCCAGCAGCTTATATCTATCTCTCGGGACTCCCGCTGACGGCTACACCTTC.

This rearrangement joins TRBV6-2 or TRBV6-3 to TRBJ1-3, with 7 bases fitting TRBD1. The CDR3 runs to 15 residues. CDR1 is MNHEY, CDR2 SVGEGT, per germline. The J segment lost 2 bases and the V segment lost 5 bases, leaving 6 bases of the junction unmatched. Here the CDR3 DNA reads TGTGCCAGCAGTCGACAGGGCCACCCTGGAAACACCATATATTTT. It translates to CASSRQGHPGNTIYF.

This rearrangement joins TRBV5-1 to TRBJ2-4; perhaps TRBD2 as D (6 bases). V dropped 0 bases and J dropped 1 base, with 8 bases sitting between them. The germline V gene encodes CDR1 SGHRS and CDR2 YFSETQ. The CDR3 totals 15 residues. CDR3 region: CASSLGAGAKNIQYF. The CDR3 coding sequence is TGCGCCAGCAGCTTGGGGGCGGGGGCCAAAAACATTCAGTACTTC.

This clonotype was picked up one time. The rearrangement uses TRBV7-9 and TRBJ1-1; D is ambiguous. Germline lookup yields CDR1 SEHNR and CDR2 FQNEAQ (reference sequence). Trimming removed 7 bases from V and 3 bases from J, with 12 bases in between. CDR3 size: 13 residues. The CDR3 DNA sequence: TGTGCCAGCAACCAAGTAGAGGACACTGAAGCTTTCTTT. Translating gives CASNQVEDTEAFF.

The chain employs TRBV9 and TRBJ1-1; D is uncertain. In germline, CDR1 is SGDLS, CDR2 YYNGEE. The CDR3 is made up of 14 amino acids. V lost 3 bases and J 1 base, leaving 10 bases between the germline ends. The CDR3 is CASSAATGNTEAFF. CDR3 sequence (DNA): TGTGCCAGCAGCGCGGCGACGGGGAACACTGAAGCTTTCTTT.

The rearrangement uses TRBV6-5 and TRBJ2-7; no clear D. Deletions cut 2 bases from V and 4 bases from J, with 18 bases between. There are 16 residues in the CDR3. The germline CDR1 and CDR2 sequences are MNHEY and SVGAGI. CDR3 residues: CASSYERASIPYEQYF. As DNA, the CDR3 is TGTGCCAGCAGTTACGAAAGGGCCTCGATCCCTTACGAGCAGTACTTC.

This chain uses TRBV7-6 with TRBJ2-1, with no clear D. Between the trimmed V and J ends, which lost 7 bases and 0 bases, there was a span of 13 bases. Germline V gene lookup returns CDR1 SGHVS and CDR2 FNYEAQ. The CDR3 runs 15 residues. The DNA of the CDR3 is TGTGCCAGCACCCCGTCCGTAAGCTCCTACAATGAGCAGTTCTTC. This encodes CASTPSVSSYNEQFF.

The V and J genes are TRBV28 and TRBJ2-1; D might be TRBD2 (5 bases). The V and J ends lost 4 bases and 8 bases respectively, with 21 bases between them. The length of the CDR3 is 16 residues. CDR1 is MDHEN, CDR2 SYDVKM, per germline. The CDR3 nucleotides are TGTGCCAGCAGTTACCCAGGAGGTATCTTGGAGTATGAGCAGTTCTTC. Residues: CASSYPGGILEYEQFF. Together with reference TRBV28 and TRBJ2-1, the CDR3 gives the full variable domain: DVKVTQSSRYLVKRTGEKVFLECVQDMDHENMFWYRQDPGLGLRLIYFSYDVKMKEKGDIPEGYSVSREKKERFSLILESASTNQTSMYLCASSYPGGILEYEQFFGPGTRLTVL.